This T cell receptor (beta chain) was obtained from a study of identical twins. cDNA carried unique molecular identifiers, and a universal primer site was added by template switching. TCRdb called the 5' RACE reads again in MiXCR, with one record for every CDR3 protein. The data hold roughly 630,000 distinct CDR3 sequences, with under 8.5% observed a single time. Study-wide findings and caveats: Out-of-frame alpha sequences common to twins exhibited an excess of low generation probability. Surplus twin overlap in beta out-of-frame sequences was less pronounced.

V shed 5 bases and J 7 bases; nucleotides not matched to a gene: 9. Germline CDR1 is SGHTA and CDR2 is FQGNSA. There are 15 residues in the CDR3. In the case of this clonotype: Its target is not known.

The data were also submitted as part of a second study, on yellow fever vaccine responses in identical twins.

The material sequenced was PBMCs. This chain uses TRBV7-2 with TRBJ2-1; 9 nucleotides agree with TRBD1. The clonotype comes from a young woman in good health. CDR3 amino acids: CASSRPGTGLNEQFF. Written as DNA, the CDR3 is TGTGCCAGCAGCCGTCCCGGGACAGGGTTGAATGAGCAGTTCTTC.